One and the same sample provided the 14 T cell receptor beta chains below, sequenced in a study of blood T cell repertoires in COVID-19. Data came from immunoSEQ multiplex PCR; TCRdb stores just in-frame clones and leaves some out. This sample has 88,000 or so clones; 70% to 80% occur once, and the top ten carry 24%. The specimen was peripheral blood. These receptors were collected from a human donor in a cohort sampled during active COVID-19.

This clone ranks as medium-sized. This chain connects TRBV7-9 to TRBJ1-1; D uncertain. The CDR3 is 13 amino acids. Germline V lookup: CDR1 SEHNR, CDR2 FQNEAQ (reference sequence). V was clipped by 3 bases and J by 1 base, with 6 bases between them. The CDR3 loop reads CASSLETNTEAFF. The CDR3 DNA reads TGTGCCAGCAGCTTGGAGACGAACACTGAAGCTTTCTTT.

The chain couples TRBV5-1 to TRBJ2-5, with D maybe TRBD1 (6 bases). Trimming took off 0 bases at V and 1 base at J, with 16 bases between the two ends. Germline V gene sequence: CDR1 SGHRS, CDR2 YFSETQ. The CDR3 runs 17 residues. CDR3 loop: CASSLDPQGTIQETQYF. Here the CDR3 DNA reads TGCGCCAGCAGCTTGGACCCTCAGGGGACGATCCAAGAGACCCAGTACTTC.

This clone came up many times. V and J are TRBV27 and TRBJ1-6; 11 bases fit TRBD1. With 4 bases clipped from V and 9 bases from J, the junction kept 2 bases outside the gene matches. This CDR3 contains 14 residues. Germline assignment: CDR1 MNHEY and CDR2 SMNVEV (reference sequence). CDR3 nucleotides: TGTGCCAGCAGTTCCGGGACAGGGGGTTCACCCCTCCACTTT. This gives the protein CASSSGTGGSPLHF.

This clone was observed once. This rearrangement joins TRBV3-1 (or the pseudogene TRBV3-2) to TRBJ1-2; TRBD1 aligns across 7 bases. The V and J ends lost 7 bases and 9 bases, in that order; junction bases with no gene match: 5. From germline, CDR1 is LGHDT and CDR2 YNNKEL (reference sequence). The CDR3 contains 11 residues. CDR3 nucleotide sequence: TGTGCCAGCAACAGGGGAGAAAGCTACACCTTC. Its protein is CASNRGESYTF.

This chain uses TRBV7-2 with TRBJ1-6; D not resolved. Trimming stripped 5 bases from V and 10 bases from J, with 12 bases between. CDR3 length: 13 amino acids. CDR1 SGHTA and CDR2 FQGNSA come from the germline V gene. CDR3 amino acids: CASSTQAGSPLHF. The CDR3 DNA sequence: TGTGCCAGCAGCACTCAAGCGGGGTCACCCCTCCACTTT.

The chain joins TRBV6-2 or TRBV6-3 to TRBJ2-1, with 8 bases that match TRBD1. Losses at the gene ends were 3 bases for V and 8 bases for J; bases not matched to a gene: 12. CDR3 length equals 16 residues. The germline V gene has CDR1 MNHEY and CDR2 SVGEGT. The chain's CDR3 is CASSYQGTGGLDEQFF. The CDR3 DNA reads TGTGCCAGCAGTTATCAGGGGACAGGAGGTTTAGATGAGCAGTTCTTC.

This clone was detected once. This sequence joins TRBV6-5 and TRBJ2-2; possible D gene TRBD2, 6 bases. Germline CDR1 is MNHEY and CDR2 is SVGAGI. With 6 bases removed from V and 0 bases from J, the gap between germline ends came to 8 bases. The CDR3 covers 14 residues. CDR3 bases: TGTGCCAGCAGGGAGGGGACGAACACCGGGGAGCTGTTTTTT. Translated: CASREGTNTGELFF.

This sequence joins TRBV29-1 and TRBJ1-2, with 9 positions matching TRBD1. Germline-derived CDR1 and CDR2 are SQVTM and ANQGSEA. The junction had 12 bases not matched to a gene; V was cut back by 6 bases and J by 1 base. CDR3 length: 16 amino acids. CDR3 in DNA: TGCAGCGTCCGGGGAGGACAGGGGTGGGGTAACTATGGCTACACCTTC. It yields the protein CSVRGGQGWGNYGYTF.

V is TRBV18 and J is TRBJ2-1; tentatively, D is TRBD1 (7 bases). V was cut by 2 bases and J by 3 bases, with 11 bases left in between. The germline V gene encodes CDR1 KGHSH and CDR2 LQKENI. CDR3 size: 15 residues. CDR3 sequence reads: CASSPGQGGYNEQFF. As DNA, the CDR3 is TGTGCCAGCTCACCAGGGCAGGGGGGCTACAATGAGCAGTTCTTC.

In this sample, this clone turned up once. V gene TRBV18 combines with J gene TRBJ2-7; D remains unclear. The ends were cut back, 2 bases at V and 7 bases at J, with 18 bases in the middle. The CDR3 has 15 residues. Germline V gene lookup returns CDR1 KGHSH and CDR2 LQKENI. The CDR3 sequence: CASSPYSSPDGEQYF. The CDR3 nucleotides are TGTGCCAGCTCACCATATAGTTCCCCCGATGGTGAGCAGTACTTC.

The CDR3 coding sequence is TGTGCCAGCAGCTTAGCGGGAGGGCAAGGAGATACGCAGTATTTT. This codes for CASSLAGGQGDTQYF. The chain links TRBV7-2 to TRBJ2-3, with TRBD2 identical over 7 bases. V lost 0 bases to trimming and J lost 5 bases; unmatched junction nucleotides: 5. The CDR3 runs 15 residues. CDR1 and CDR2 (germline): SGHTA, FQGNSA.

This clone came up once. The chain's CDR3 is CASSLAPRLGSYNEQFF. The CDR3 DNA reads TGTGCCAGCAGCTTGGCCCCACGACTAGGAAGCTACAATGAGCAGTTCTTC. J is TRBJ2-1 and V is TRBV5-4, with TRBD2 as a possible D gene (6 bases). The CDR3 covers 17 residues. CDR1 is SGHNT and CDR2 is YYREEE in the germline V gene (reference sequence). The ends were cut back, 0 bases at V and 3 bases at J, with 16 bases in the middle.

The rearrangement joins TRBV18 to TRBJ2-5, with D possibly being TRBD1 (6 bases). V lost 2 bases and J lost 4, with 14 bases in between. The germline V gene has CDR1 KGHSH and CDR2 LQKENI. The CDR3 loop spans 15 amino acids. The CDR3 reads CASSPDWGPGETQYF. In DNA form, the CDR3 reads TGTGCCAGCTCACCAGATTGGGGGCCGGGAGAGACCCAGTACTTC.

J is TRBJ1-1 and V is TRBV12-5; 7 bases fit TRBD1. V gave up 2 bases and J gave up 1 base; unmatched junction bases: 13. The CDR3 has 18 residues. Germline V gene lookup returns CDR1 LGHNT and CDR2 FRNRAP. CDR3 region: CASGLITQGTEPNTEAFF. CDR3 coding DNA: TGTGCTAGTGGTTTGATTACACAAGGGACAGAGCCGAACACTGAAGCTTTCTTT.